These 23 T cell receptor beta chains were all obtained from the same sample, sequenced in a study of blood T cells in healthy people across ages. A sample-barcoded 5' primer and a J-beta primer mix were used in a second PCR of roughly 7 to 11 cycles. TCRdb used MiXCR to reprocess the 5' RACE reads, holding one entry per CDR3 protein. The sample includes about 730,000 distinct CDR3 sequences, roughly 45% of them seen just once. The specimen sequenced was blood. All receptors come from a woman aged 60 to 75 in good health.

Details on this clonotype: One base away lies a much larger clone, so this may be a sequencing read error. This chain links TRBV7-2 with TRBJ2-5; 11 nucleotides align to TRBD2. Germline-derived CDR1 and CDR2 are SGHTA and FQGNSA. The CDR3 contains 17 residues. With V trimmed by 4 bases and J by 11 bases, 18 bases remained unmatched. The CDR3 DNA reads as TGTGCCAGCAGCTCCGGCCAACTAGCGGGAGCGGGTAATGAGCAGTACTTC. This encodes CASSSGQLAGAGNEQYF.

The sample holds a few counts of this clonotype. The V call is TRBV7-2, the J call TRBJ2-4; D gene ambiguous. TRBJ2-7 explains the end of the DNA better; the J call may be wrong. The germline V gene has CDR1 SGHTA and CDR2 FQGNSA. The CDR3 has 16 amino acids. CDR3 DNA: TGTGCCAGCAGCTTAGCAGTCCTCCAACGAGACTACGAGCAGTACTTC. Protein sequence: CASSLAVLQRDYEQYF.

A remark on this clonotype: Without the conserved terminal phenylalanine or tryptophan, this CDR3 likely stems from a read error. For the CDR3, the DNA is TGCGCCAGCAGCTCAGACAAGACCTACGAGCAGTACTTG. Protein: CASSSDKTYEQYL. V is TRBV5-1 and J is TRBJ2-7; the D is unclear. Germline lookup yields CDR1 SGHRS and CDR2 YFSETQ. CDR3 length equals 13 residues. Between the trimmed V and J ends, which lost 3 bases and 2 bases, there was a span of 9 bases.

This clonotype was counted a few times. This chain connects TRBV20-1 to TRBJ2-3; 12 bases line up with TRBD2. V was clipped by 5 bases and J by 4 bases; unmatched bases: 10. Germline CDR1 DFQATT, CDR2 SNEGSKA (reference sequence). This CDR3 is 16 amino acids long. The CDR3 DNA is TGCAGTGCTGCGCGACTAGCGGGAGCATACTCAGATACGCAGTATTTT. Translation gives CSAARLAGAYSDTQYF.

This chain uses TRBV2 with TRBJ2-1; 8 bases agree with TRBD2. Losses at the gene ends were 0 bases for V and 7 bases for J; bases not matched to a gene: 8. The CDR3 loop spans 16 amino acids. In germline, CDR1 is SNHLY, CDR2 FYNNEI. CDR3 protein: CASSEAGGVLGNEQFF. The CDR3 nucleotides read TGTGCCAGCAGTGAAGCCGGGGGGGTCTTAGGTAATGAGCAGTTCTTC.

This rearrangement joins TRBV20-1 to TRBJ2-7, with TRBD1 matching over 7 bases. The CDR3 has 14 amino acids. Germline CDR1 reads DFQATT; CDR2 reads SNEGSKA (reference sequence). The J segment lost 5 bases and the V segment lost 4 bases, leaving 11 bases of the junction unmatched. The CDR3 region is CSANPGTVTHEQYF. The CDR3 DNA sequence: TGCAGTGCTAATCCAGGGACAGTAACCCACGAGCAGTACTTC.

V usage is TRBV5-1 and J usage is TRBJ2-2; the match to TRBD1 covers 8 bases. V lost 4 bases, J lost 3 bases, and 2 bases stayed unmatched. Germline V lookup: CDR1 SGHRS, CDR2 YFSETQ. This CDR3 has 14 residues. The chain's CDR3 is CASSMTGDTGELFF. The CDR3 bases are TGCGCCAGCAGCATGACAGGGGACACCGGGGAGCTGTTTTTT.

The rearrangement uses TRBV11-1 and TRBJ2-7, with D unclear. The CDR3 length is 12 residues. Trimming took 5 bases from V and 6 from J, leaving 11 bases between them. The V gene's germline CDR1 is SGHAT and CDR2 FQDESV (reference sequence). The CDR3 bases are TGTGCCAGCAGCCTCGGTACCTGCGAGCAGTACTTC. Translating gives CASSLGTCEQYF.

This clonotype was seen only a few times. The chain uses TRBV5-4 and TRBJ2-7; tentatively, D is TRBD2 (6 bases). This CDR3 region has 15 residues. The V and J ends lost 4 bases and 0 bases respectively, with 14 bases between them. Germline values: CDR1 SGHNT, CDR2 YYREEE (reference sequence). CDR3 sequence: CASSPSGRSSYEQYF. As DNA, the CDR3 is TGTGCCAGCAGCCCGAGTGGGAGGAGCTCCTACGAGCAGTACTTC.

The chain employs TRBV9 and TRBJ2-7, with D perhaps matching TRBD2 (7 bases). Trimming pared 0 bases from V and 1 base from J, leaving 17 bases between. CDR1 is SGDLS and CDR2 is YYNGEE in the germline V gene. The CDR3 has 17 amino acids. CDR3 loop: CASSVEGGAGVSYEQYF. The CDR3 DNA reads as TGTGCCAGCAGCGTAGAGGGGGGGGCAGGGGTGTCCTACGAGCAGTACTTC.

The V gene is TRBV4-1, the J gene TRBJ1-2; D unclear. The CDR3 covers 15 residues. Per germline, CDR1 MGHRA and CDR2 YSYEKL. Trimming cost V 0 bases and J 4 bases, with 12 bases left between them. The CDR3 protein is CASSQEEGQFYGYTF. CDR3 nucleotide sequence: TGCGCCAGCAGCCAAGAAGAAGGGCAGTTCTATGGCTACACCTTC.

CDR3 nucleotide sequence: TGTGCCAGCAGCCCTAAGACCCGCGGGACCCAGTACTTC. Amino acids: CASSPKTRGTQYF. The genes are TRBV3-1 and TRBJ2-5, with D hard to call. The germline V gene has CDR1 LGHDT and CDR2 YNNKEL (reference sequence). V was clipped by 4 bases and J by 7 bases, with 13 bases between them. This CDR3 spans 13 amino acids.

V is TRBV10-3 and J is TRBJ1-1; 7 bases align to TRBD1. The CDR3 is 13 residues long. Germline CDR1 ENHRY, CDR2 SYGVKD. Trimming removed 7 bases from V and 5 bases from J; junction bases left unmatched: 7. In DNA form, the CDR3 reads TGTGCCATCAACAGGGACAGAGCAACTGAAGCTTTCTTT. Protein sequence: CAINRDRATEAFF.

This chain links TRBV10-3 with TRBJ2-7; TRBD1 matches 10 bases. Trimming cost V 7 bases and J 2 bases; bases outside gene matches: 5. The germline gives CDR1 ENHRY, CDR2 SYGVKD. This CDR3 spans 14 amino acids. The CDR3 nucleotides are TGTGCCATCACCAAAGGGACAGGGGCCTACGAGCAGTACTTC. Its translation is CAITKGTGAYEQYF.

The CDR3 reads CATAGTSRYEQFF. The DNA for the CDR3 is TGTGCCACTGCCGGGACTAGTAGGTATGAGCAGTTCTTC. The chain uses TRBV7-9 and TRBJ2-1, with TRBD2 identical over 8 bases. Trimming at V came to 10 bases and at J to 8 bases, leaving 10 bases not matched to a gene. Germline assignment: CDR1 SEHNR and CDR2 FQNEAQ (reference sequence). The length of the CDR3 is 13 residues.

The chain recombines TRBV18 with TRBJ2-7, with 7 bases that match TRBD2. The CDR3 extends over 14 amino acids. The V segment lost 3 bases and the J segment 1 base; nucleotides outside the gene matches: 3. CDR1 and CDR2 from the germline V gene are KGHSH and LQKENI. For the CDR3, the DNA is TGTGCCAGCTCACCTCGGGGGGAATCCTACGAGCAGTACTTC. It yields the protein CASSPRGESYEQYF.

The gene calls are TRBV12-3 or TRBV12-4 and TRBJ1-2, with a possible D match to TRBD1 (5 bases). This CDR3 has 14 amino acids. The V gene lost 5 bases and the J gene lost 2 bases, with 12 bases spanning the gap. The CDR3 bases are TGTGCCAGCAGTGAAGACAGACCGAACTATGGCTACACCTTC. Translation: CASSEDRPNYGYTF.

This clonotype came up a few times. This rearrangement joins TRBV20-1 to TRBJ2-3; D tentatively fits TRBD1 or TRBD2 (5 bases each). The CDR3 sequence is 14 residues long. V lost 0 bases to trimming and J lost 2 bases, with 9 bases between them. Looked up from germline, CDR1 is DFQATT and CDR2 is SNEGSKA (reference sequence). In DNA form, the CDR3 reads TGCAGTGCTAGAGAGGGACCCTTCACAGATACGCAGTATTTT. It is translated as CSAREGPFTDTQYF.

V and J are TRBV25-1 and TRBJ2-7, with D unresolved. Germline V lookup: CDR1 MGHDK, CDR2 SYGVNS. V was shortened by 5 bases and J by 7 bases, with 18 bases between the two germline ends. CDR3 length equals 14 residues. The CDR3 is CASSSALIYNEQYF. The CDR3 nucleotides read TGTGCCAGCAGTTCGGCACTAATCTACAATGAGCAGTACTTC.

The V call is TRBV12-3 or TRBV12-4, the J call TRBJ1-5; 8 bases match TRBD1. Trimming at V came to 6 bases and at J to 6 bases, leaving 7 bases not matched to a gene. The CDR3 spans 14 residues. The chain's CDR3 is CASRPTGVVQPQHF. DNA for the CDR3: TGTGCCAGCAGGCCGACAGGGGTCGTTCAGCCCCAGCATTTT.

This clonotype has at least ten counts. This chain joins TRBV7-2 and TRBJ2-3; D call uncertain. The germline V gene has CDR1 SGHTA and CDR2 FQGNSA. The CDR3 consists of 14 residues. V lost 1 base, J lost 1 base, and 6 bases lay in between. The DNA of the CDR3 is TGTGCCAGCAGCTTAGTTATGGGCACAGATACGCAGTATTTT. Translating it yields CASSLVMGTDTQYF.

CDR3 loop: CASSPGTGVTGELFF. The DNA of the CDR3 is TGTGCCAGCAGTCCCGGCACAGGGGTCACCGGGGAGCTGTTTTTT. The V call is TRBV27, the J call TRBJ2-2; 7 bases line up with TRBD1. The V gene end was trimmed by 5 bases and the J gene end by 4 bases; junction bases not matched to a gene: 7. CDR1 and CDR2 from the germline V gene are MNHEY and SMNVEV (reference sequence). This CDR3 comprises 15 residues.

J is TRBJ1-4 and V is TRBV6-2 or TRBV6-3; no clear D gene. Germline V gene sequence: CDR1 MNHEY, CDR2 SVGEGT. V lost 5 bases and J 7 bases, leaving 8 bases between the germline ends. The CDR3 extends over 12 amino acids. The CDR3 sequence is CASSDLIEKLFF. The CDR3 region has the DNA TGTGCCAGCAGTGATCTAATTGAAAAACTGTTTTTT.